The present TCR beta chain was sequenced within a study of CD8 T cells in ankylosing spondylitis (dated by TCRdb to about 2017). About the full investigation: The study set out to find disease-linked TCR variants by profiling T cell receptor beta repertoires in ankylosing spondylitis patients and healthy donors. The whole study cohort included roughly 110 healthy donors and about two dozen ankylosing spondylitis patients. Peripheral blood was sampled, and synovial fluid was additionally collected from ankylosing spondylitis patients.

There are a few counts of this clonotype. The clone's antigen remains unknown. No much larger clonotype is one base removed from it; base qualities were not supplied. Trimming removed 3 bases from V and 1 base from J, leaving 8 bases between the germline ends. The germline V gene provides CDR1 MNHNS and CDR2 SASEGT. From its cysteine to its phenylalanine, the CDR3 spans 14 amino acids. Only CDR3 DNA remains: 42 bases, in frame from the first base. The instrument given in TCRdb is Illumina HiSeq 2500. Quantitative 5'-RACE with molecular barcodes was the method used to prepare the TCR beta libraries. The authors processed their data as follows. To identify disease-linked TCR variants, a new computational method was used, one built on a probabilistic model of VDJ rearrangement. TCRdb took the public reads, trimmed them with fastp at Q25, ran MiXCR for clone calling and kept in-frame beta chains. Rows with a matching CDR3 protein are joined into one entry that keeps the most common DNA and genes. None of the V and J calls come from the authors' own analysis; TCRdb made them. This sample has about 150,000 distinct CDR3 sequences in its table, and around 7.9% of those were observed once. The top ten clones comprise about an eighth of the sample.

The research as a whole found: Some of the motif variants had been reported before in the synovial fluid and blood of reactive arthritis patients, a finding that suggests common disease-initiation mechanisms. Significant enrichment of the disease-linked clones was reported in matched synovial fluid samples from ankylosing spondylitis patients. The disease-linked clones had a CD8+ phenotype and were found at relatively low frequencies in peripheral blood. A TCR beta motif of fewer than 10 highly homologous amino acid variants appeared characteristic of blood from ankylosing spondylitis patients.

The sequencing input was blood, either unsorted or a sorted T cell fraction (not recorded which). The chain couples TRBV6-1 to TRBJ2-3; the D region is possibly TRBD1 or TRBD2, each matching across 5 bases. The TCR originated in a female donor with ankylosing spondylitis or in good health (not recorded which). The DNA sequence is TGTGCCAGCAGTGACGTGGGGGGCACAGATACGCAGTATTTT. It codes for CASSDVGGTDTQYF.